These T cell receptor beta chains were read from a single sample in a study of blood T cells in healthy people across ages. In TCRdb, the 5' RACE reads were re-called with MiXCR into one record per CDR3 protein. The sample has 1.5 million to 2 million distinct CDR3 sequences; around 48% are singletons. Sequencing was done on a sample of blood. The receptors stem from a woman aged 40 to 49 in good health. The CDR3 runs from the conserved cysteine through the conserved F or W. The D gene is left open where the match is weak. Only part of the rows carry a size: once, few, many, or a class if the clone is expanded.

abundance | d_gene | j_gene | v_gene | CDR3nt | CDR3aa
- | TRBD1 | TRBJ2-6 | TRBV4-2 | TGTGCCAGCAGCCAAGACTCAGGGGGTCACTCTGGGGCCAACGTCCTGACTTTC | CASSQDSGGHSGANVLTF
- | - | TRBJ1-2 | TRBV7-2 | TGTGCCAGCAGCCCACACGGGTTGGGTCAGGGAAGCACCTTC | CASSPHGLGQGSTF
few | TRBD1 | TRBJ2-1 | TRBV5-1 | TGCGCCAGCAACGGACAGGGGGTCGGTTACAATGAGCAGTTCTTC | CASNGQGVGYNEQFF
few | TRBD1 | TRBJ2-5 | TRBV7-2 | TGTGCCAGCAGCTTCCAATGGGGACAGCAAGAGACCCAGTACTTC | CASSFQWGQQETQYF
- | - | TRBJ2-5 | TRBV12-3/TRBV12-4 | TGTGCCAGCAGTAGGCCGGGCCCTACCCAGTACTTC | CASSRPGPTQYF
- | - | TRBJ2-7 | TRBV5-1 | TGCGCCAGCAGCTTAGACCCTTTGAAGGGGTACGAGCAGTACTTC | CASSLDPLKGYEQYF
- | - | TRBJ2-3 | TRBV12-3/TRBV12-4 | TGTGCCAGCAGTTTAGGGCAGAGTAATTTGGATACGCAGTATTTT | CASSLGQSNLDTQYF
- | TRBD2 | TRBJ2-3 | TRBV20-1 | TGCAGTGCTAGTCTGACTAGCGGGCAGTATTTT | CSASLTSGQYF
- | - | TRBJ2-1 | TRBV7-2 | TGTGCCAGCAGCGCAAGCGACAATGAGCAGTTCTTC | CASSASDNEQFF
- | TRBD1 | TRBJ2-3 | TRBV3-1 | TGTGCCAGCAGCCGCCGTGGGACAGGCAACACAGATACGCAGTATTTT | CASSRRGTGNTDTQYF
- | - | TRBJ2-6 | TRBV9 | TGTGCCAGCAGCTTCTCAATCCTCCGAGGAAACTCTGGGGCCAACGTCCTGACTTTC | CASSFSILRGNSGANVLTF
few | - | TRBJ2-1 | TRBV29-1 | TGCAGCGTTGGTAGTACCGGTGGGGGCTCCAGCTCCTACAATGAGCAGTTCTTC | CSVGSTGGGSSSYNEQFF
few | TRBD2 | TRBJ2-3 | TRBV20-1 | TGCAGTGCTAGGGCCGGCGGGGGTGGAGATACGCAGTATTTT | CSARAGGGGDTQYF
few | - | TRBJ2-3 | TRBV6-5 | TGTGCCAGCAGTTACGGGAGGGGGGCAGATACGCAGTATTTT | CASSYGRGADTQYF
- | TRBD2 | TRBJ2-5 | TRBV9 | TGTGCCAGCAGCCCCAATGGGGGGGGAGAGACCCAGTACTTC | CASSPNGGGETQYF
- | TRBD1 | TRBJ2-7 | TRBV7-9 | TGTGCCAGCAGCTTAAAGGGACAGGGAAGCGAGCAGTACTTC | CASSLKGQGSEQYF
- | - | TRBJ2-3 | TRBV5-6 | TGTGCCAGCAGCTTCAGATTCGGGGGCACAGATACGCAGTATTTT | CASSFRFGGTDTQYF
- | - | TRBJ2-4 | TRBV20-1 | TGCAGTGCCAGATCTAGCGCGGATCTAGCCAAAAACATTCAGTACTTC | CSARSSADLAKNIQYF
- | - | TRBJ1-2 | TRBV27 | TGTGCCAGCAGTCCGGGGCTGGGGGCGCAGGGCTATGGCTACACCTTC | CASSPGLGAQGYGYTF
- | - | TRBJ1-1 | TRBV6-5 | TGTGCCAGCAGTTACTCCAGGGCTGGGGGTGAAGCTTTCTTT | CASSYSRAGGEAFF
few | - | TRBJ2-1 | TRBV6-5 | TGTGCCAGCAGTTCCGACGGACTCTTCTACAATGAGCAGTTCTTC | CASSSDGLFYNEQFF
- | TRBD1 | TRBJ1-2 | TRBV7-9 | TGTGCCAGCAGCCCACGGGACAGACCCCATGGCTACACCTTC | CASSPRDRPHGYTF
- | - | TRBJ1-6 | TRBV4-2 | TGCGCCAGCAGCCAAGATAGACGTTCACCCCTCCACTTT | CASSQDRRSPLHF
- | TRBD2 | TRBJ2-1 | TRBV20-1 | TGCAGTGCTAGGAGTCTTCGGGGGGGCGACGAGCAGTTCTTT | CSARSLRGGDEQFF
- | - | TRBJ1-5 | TRBV6-1 | TGCGCCAGCAGTGAGGACGGATTTGACCTTAGCAATCAGCCCCAGCATTTT | CASSEDGFDLSNQPQHF
- | TRBD1 | TRBJ1-2 | TRBV4-1 | TGCGCCAGCAGCCGTCCCGGGACAGGGAACTATGGCTACACCTTC | CASSRPGTGNYGYTF
few | TRBD1 | TRBJ2-7 | TRBV18 | TGTGCCAGCTCACCCCAGGACAGGGGACGCTACGAGCAGTACTTC | CASSPQDRGRYEQYF
- | TRBD1 | TRBJ1-6 | TRBV7-9 | TGTGCCAGCAGCCCGCGGACAGGGATAGATTCACCCCTCCACTTT | CASSPRTGIDSPLHF
- | - | TRBJ1-6 | TRBV12-3/TRBV12-4 | TGTGCCAGCAGCATCAACCCACGATGGGGGCCTGAGGGTTCGCCCCTCCACTTT | CASSINPRWGPEGSPLHF
- | - | TRBJ2-5 | TRBV9 | TGTGCCAGCAGCTCCGACAGACATCAAGAGACCCAGTACTTC | CASSSDRHQETQYF
- | - | TRBJ1-4 | TRBV9 | TGTGCCAGCAGCTCGCCGGGACGGAATAATGAAAAGCTGTTTTTT | CASSSPGRNNEKLFF
few | - | TRBJ2-3 | TRBV20-1 | TGCAGTGCTAGAGATCCTAGTATGGTCGATACGCAGTATTTT | CSARDPSMVDTQYF
few | - | TRBJ2-3 | TRBV12-3/TRBV12-4 | TGTGCCAGCAGTCCGGGACTCAGGGCAGATACGCAGTATTTT | CASSPGLRADTQYF